This paragraph reports one T cell receptor beta chain. It has no known antigen specificity. No base-level quality is on record; no much larger clone is a single base apart. This sample was included in a study of post-analysis software for immune sequencing data (dated by TCRdb to the mid-2010s). Concerning the study at large: Recorded disease courses included relapsing-remitting, secondary progressive and progressive-relapsing multiple sclerosis, with some patients lacking subtype annotation. The patient repertoires were compared against 11 previously published healthy control repertoires obtained from donors aged 6 to 25 years. A subset of samples was prepared in parallel using single-end sample barcoding, then pooled and co-amplified after Illumina adapter ligation. What the authors observed across the whole study: Strong co-clustering of samples prepared in the same batch was shown by direct clustering with F measure, prompting a batch-effect correction. The multiple sclerosis patient group was slightly younger than the control group. Multiple sclerosis patients had significantly lower normalized Chao1 diversity than controls, a result that suggests substantial peripheral T-cell clonal expansion. Significantly higher frequencies in patients than in controls were found for five or six TRBV segments, including TRBV5-6, TRBV5-1 and TRBV20-1.

Library preparation employed PCR. Sequenced on an Illumina HiSeq 2500. To reduce PCR and sequencing biases, unique molecular identifiers were incorporated into the TCR beta cDNA libraries. Every 1 to 10 million input T cells yielded approximately 500,000 cDNA molecules, meaning each molecule approximated one T cell. The patient libraries were prepared and sequenced with the same protocol used for the earlier healthy control dataset. Samples belonging to the same batch were prepared together, multiplexed and sequenced on a shared HiSeq lane. In the paper's pipeline: Raw barcoded reads were processed with MIGEC, and single-read molecular identifier groups were discarded before consensus assembly and CDR3 extraction. VDJtools was used for post-analysis of the clonotype tables, and diversity was normalized by down-sampling every dataset to the size of the smallest sample. Repertoire overlap clustering matched CDR3 amino acid but not nucleotide sequences to correct batch-related cross-sample contamination. TCRdb reprocessing: public reads trimmed at Q25 with fastp, clones called with MiXCR, in-frame beta chains kept. Records with the same CDR3 protein are collapsed into one entry carrying the most frequent genes and DNA. What appears here as the V and J calls and clone size reflects TCRdb's work, not the paper's. Within this sample are roughly 410,000 distinct CDR3 sequences, with roughly 35% of them counted one time only. 13% of the sample is taken by the ten largest.

To demonstrate the VDJtools post-analysis software, TCR beta repertoires were profiled from the peripheral blood of 10 to 15 young patients with multiple sclerosis. The patients with multiple sclerosis were children and adolescents between roughly 6 and 17 years of age. The junction carries 24 bases between V and J, which are trimmed by 2 bases and 4 bases respectively. The CDR3, from cysteine to phenylalanine, totals 19 residues. CDR3 DNA is the only sequence kept; it has 57 bases, read in frame from the first base. CDR1 MGHRA and CDR2 YSYEKL are derived from the germline V gene. Recombination linked TRBV4-1 to TRBJ1-5; perhaps TRBD1 is the D gene, with 5 bases matching. This clonotype originated in a girl aged 10 to 17 with multiple sclerosis. The sequencing input was blood. The CDR3 here reads CASSQIQGVRTRGNQPQHF. The DNA is TGCGCCAGCAGCCAAATCCAGGGTGTAAGAACCCGGGGTAATCAGCCCCAGCATTTT.